What follows describes a single TCR beta chain. The data stem from a study of T cells in tumors after PD-1 blockade. As for time point: first of two pre-therapy site-matched biopsies two to three months apart. This table comes from immunoSEQ multiplex PCR, and its TCRdb copy is limited to in-frame clones, with some not included. The sample lists 3,500 to 4,500 clones; nearly 75% were seen once. Source: tumor tissue, taken before anti-PD-1 treatment. The sequence was collected from a human donor with basal cell carcinoma.

The CDR3 loop is CASSYPGQSKGNEQFF. The CDR3 DNA follows: TGTGCCAGCAGTTACCCCGGACAGTCGAAGGGTAATGAGCAGTTCTTC. The chain has TRBV6-5 and TRBJ2-1, with a weak D call TRBD1 (6 bases). In germline, CDR1 is MNHEY, CDR2 SVGAGI. The CDR3 runs 16 residues. V lost 2 bases, J lost 7 bases, and 18 bases lay in between.